The 23 T cell receptor beta chains in this list originate from one sample, sequenced in a study of blood T cells in healthy people across ages. Alongside a J-beta primer mix, a sample-barcoded 5' primer served in a second PCR lasting about 6 to 11 cycles. From the 5' RACE reads, TCRdb called clonotypes with MiXCR, one entry per CDR3 protein. Here the sample spans about 1,400,000 distinct CDR3 sequences, 42% being singletons. What was sequenced was blood. These receptors were obtained from a woman aged 18-35 years in good health.

The chain joins TRBV7-9 to TRBJ2-3; D uncertain. V lost 5 bases and J lost 0, with 12 bases in between. Germline CDR1 SEHNR, CDR2 FQNEAQ (reference sequence). The CDR3 covers 15 residues. The CDR3 bases are TGTGCCAGCAGCCCCAATGCCTTTAGCACAGATACGCAGTATTTT. It encodes CASSPNAFSTDTQYF.

The V gene is TRBV6-5, the J gene TRBJ2-3, with D maybe TRBD2 (6 bases). CDR1 is MNHEY and CDR2 is SVGAGI in the germline V gene. CDR3 length: 13 residues. V shed 10 bases and J shed 4 bases, with 15 bases lying between them. CDR3 coding DNA: TGTGCCATCCGGGACTCACGCCCAGATACGCAGTATTTT. It translates to CAIRDSRPDTQYF.

The gene calls are TRBV7-2 and TRBJ2-1; D is tentatively TRBD1 or TRBD2 (5 bases each). CDR3 length: 14 amino acids. V shed 4 bases and J shed 8 bases, with 15 bases lying between them. Germline CDR1 SGHTA, CDR2 FQGNSA. The CDR3 here is CASSSRDGLYEQFF. The CDR3 DNA follows: TGTGCCAGCAGCTCCCGGGACGGACTTTATGAGCAGTTCTTC.

There are a few counts of this clonotype. The rearrangement joins TRBV6-1 to TRBJ2-7; 8 bases match TRBD2. Losses at the gene ends were 4 bases for V and 2 bases for J; bases not matched to a gene: 4. The CDR3 is made up of 14 amino acids. Germline lookup yields CDR1 MNHNS and CDR2 SASEGT. This CDR3 is CASSALAGAYEQYF. The CDR3 DNA sequence: TGTGCCAGCAGTGCTCTAGCGGGCGCCTACGAGCAGTACTTC.

The chain carries TRBV6-5 and TRBJ2-3; 7 bases map to TRBD2. J was trimmed by 5 bases and V by 6 bases; bases with no gene match: 8. Germline lookup yields CDR1 MNHEY and CDR2 SVGAGI. CDR3 length: 14 amino acids. CDR3 sequence: CASRNPPGGDTQYF. DNA of the CDR3: TGTGCCAGCAGAAACCCCCCGGGGGGAGATACGCAGTATTTT.

V gene TRBV10-3 combines with J gene TRBJ2-5, with D possibly TRBD1 on 5 matching bases. Trimming shortened V by 4 bases and J by 1 base, and 7 bases separated the two germline ends. CDR3 length: 13 amino acids. Germline CDR1 and CDR2: ENHRY and SYGVKD. The CDR3 nucleotides are TGTGCCATCAGTGCGGACATCCAAGAGACCCAGTACTTC. The encoded protein is CAISADIQETQYF.

The rearrangement links TRBV18 to TRBJ2-1; D may be TRBD1 (5 bases). The V and J ends lost 3 bases and 0 bases respectively, with 15 bases between them. Germline V CDR1 and CDR2: KGHSH, LQKENI. This CDR3 comprises 17 residues. The CDR3 region has the DNA TGTGCCAGCTCACCCTACCTAGGGGCGCTCTCCTACAATGAGCAGTTCTTC. Its translation is CASSPYLGALSYNEQFF.

The chain recombines TRBV20-1 with TRBJ2-3; TRBD2 aligns across 10 bases. The CDR3 extends over 15 amino acids. CDR1 and CDR2 (germline): DFQATT, SNEGSKA (reference sequence). Trimming took 6 bases from V and 1 from J; bases not matched to a gene: 7. The DNA for the CDR3 is TGCAGTGCCCCCGGACTAGCGGAGGGCACAGATACGCAGTATTTT. Protein sequence: CSAPGLAEGTDTQYF.

The chain uses TRBV6-1 and TRBJ1-2; D is unclear. This CDR3 is 14 amino acids long. Germline V CDR1 and CDR2: MNHNS, SASEGT. With 0 bases removed from V and 7 bases from J, the gap between germline ends came to 12 bases. As DNA, the CDR3 is TGTGCCAGCAGTGAAGCGGGCGGGTATTTTGGCTACACCTTC. It specifies CASSEAGGYFGYTF.

The chain couples TRBV11-1 to TRBJ2-3; 11 positions match TRBD1. Germline V gene lookup returns CDR1 SGHAT and CDR2 FQDESV (reference sequence). The CDR3 contains 18 residues. V lost 3 bases, J lost 2 bases, and 10 bases stayed unmatched. The CDR3 DNA sequence: TGTGCCAGCAGCTTGGGACAGGGGGTTCGGGCAGCCACAGATACGCAGTATTTT. It translates to CASSLGQGVRAATDTQYF.

The chain carries TRBV20-1 and TRBJ2-3, with 8 bases that match TRBD1. V shed 6 bases and J 4 bases; nucleotides not matched to a gene: 9. The germline CDR1 and CDR2 sequences are DFQATT and SNEGSKA (reference sequence). The CDR3 contains 14 residues. CDR3 in DNA: TGCAGTGCACCCCGGACAGGGTCATCAGATACGCAGTATTTT. Its translation: CSAPRTGSSDTQYF.

The V gene is TRBV7-9, the J gene TRBJ1-2; tentatively, D is TRBD1 (5 bases). CDR1 and CDR2 from the germline V gene are SEHNR and FQNEAQ (reference sequence). V was cut by 5 bases and J by 6 bases, with 13 bases left in between. The CDR3 contains 13 residues. Here the CDR3 reads CASSARGVDGYTF. For the CDR3, the DNA is TGTGCCAGCAGCGCCCGGGGCGTGGATGGCTACACCTTC.

There are many counts of this clonotype. The chain employs TRBV20-1 and TRBJ2-1, with 8 bases fitting TRBD2. V trimming: 5 bases; J trimming: 7 bases; junction bases outside the gene matches: 16. CDR1 is DFQATT, CDR2 SNEGSKA, per germline (reference sequence). CDR3 length: 16 residues. The DNA of the CDR3 is TGCAGTGCTTTCCCCTGGCAGCGGGGGCCTACTAATGAGCAGTTCTTC. Translation gives CSAFPWQRGPTNEQFF.

This CDR3 is CASSYRTVSQETQYF. The CDR3, as DNA: TGTGCCAGCAGTTATAGGACAGTCAGTCAAGAGACCCAGTACTTC. This rearrangement joins TRBV12-3 or TRBV12-4 to TRBJ2-7; D is perhaps TRBD1 (6 bases). Matching the DNA end better, TRBJ2-5 makes the J call doubtful. The CDR3 contains 15 residues.

This clonotype was counted a single time. The CDR3 loop reads CASSLGPGRQSDYGYTF. In DNA form, the CDR3 reads TGTGCCAGCAGCTTAGGTCCGGGACGCCAGAGCGACTATGGCTACACCTTC. The J gene is TRBJ1-2, the V gene TRBV7-9, with a tentative D call TRBD1 (5 bases). CDR1 is SEHNR, CDR2 FQNEAQ, per germline (reference sequence). Trimming shortened V by 1 base and J by 3 bases, and 18 bases separated the two germline ends. The CDR3 covers 17 residues.

This clonotype was observed a few times. The V gene is TRBV27, the J gene TRBJ2-1; D remains unclear. Germline-derived CDR1 and CDR2 are MNHEY and SMNVEV (reference sequence). CDR3 length equals 16 residues. V was clipped by 8 bases and J by 2 bases, with 19 bases between them. The CDR3 here is CASRRSRFRAYNEQFF. The CDR3 coding sequence is TGTGCCAGCCGTAGATCTAGATTTCGCGCCTACAATGAGCAGTTCTTC.

The V gene is TRBV3-1, the J gene TRBJ2-7; D may be TRBD1 or TRBD2 (5 bases each). The germline V gene has CDR1 LGHDT and CDR2 YNNKEL (reference sequence). V was pared by 3 bases and J by 4 bases, with 13 bases between. This CDR3 has 14 amino acids. The CDR3 nucleotides are TGTGCCAGCAGCCAGGGACCTTTGGCTTACGAGCAGTACTTC. This sequence encodes CASSQGPLAYEQYF.

The chain has TRBV18 and TRBJ2-3; D remains ambiguous. Trimming took off 2 bases at V and 2 bases at J, with 8 bases between the two ends. The germline V gene encodes CDR1 KGHSH and CDR2 LQKENI. The length of the CDR3 is 14 residues. Here the CDR3 reads CASSPAPYTDTQYF. The CDR3 DNA reads as TGTGCCAGCTCACCAGCGCCTTACACAGATACGCAGTATTTT.

This chain joins TRBV2 and TRBJ2-5; weak D call: TRBD2 (6 bases). Per germline, CDR1 SNHLY and CDR2 FYNNEI. Deletions cut 8 bases from V and 11 bases from J, with 21 bases between. The CDR3 has 13 residues. The CDR3 sequence: CASDRGGGREQYF. In nucleotides, the CDR3 is TGTGCCAGCGACAGAGGTGGGGGACGGGAGCAGTACTTC.

The count of this clonotype is one. V gene TRBV12-3 or TRBV12-4 combines with J gene TRBJ1-3, with D possibly matching TRBD1 (5 bases). Trimming pared 4 bases from V and 3 bases from J, leaving 16 bases between. The CDR3 totals 16 residues. In nucleotides, the CDR3 is TGTGCCAGCAGTTGGGGGGGGGAAGTGGTTGGAAACACCATATATTTT. This encodes CASSWGGEVVGNTIYF.

This chain joins TRBV15 and TRBJ2-3, with a tentative D call TRBD1 (6 bases). This CDR3 comprises 14 residues. The germline V and J ends were trimmed by 5 bases and 1 base, with 10 bases remaining between them. Germline-derived CDR1 and CDR2 are LNHNV and YYDKDF (reference sequence). CDR3 loop: CATSLRTGTDTQYF. For the CDR3, the DNA is TGTGCCACCAGCTTGCGGACAGGCACAGATACGCAGTATTTT.

The gene calls are TRBV2 and TRBJ2-1; D is unclear. The CDR3 contains 16 residues. The V gene lost 8 bases and the J gene lost 5 bases, with 22 bases spanning the gap. Germline V lookup: CDR1 SNHLY, CDR2 FYNNEI. CDR3 in amino acids: CASEPTYLLWNNEQFF. In DNA form, the CDR3 reads TGTGCCAGCGAGCCGACCTATCTATTATGGAACAATGAGCAGTTCTTC.

Points on this clonotype: An end of the junction differs from the germline gene, which may be a read error. The chain recombines TRBV11-2 with TRBJ2-4, with D perhaps TRBD2 (6 bases). The J call is uncertain, as TRBJ2-7 better fits the DNA end. Per the germline V gene, CDR1 is SGHAT and CDR2 is FQNNGV. The CDR3 spans 12 residues. The CDR3 DNA sequence: TGTGGCAGCGGAGGGTCAACCTACGAGCAGTACTTC. This sequence encodes CGSGGSTYEQYF.